This T cell receptor (beta chain) appears in the sequencing data of a study of CD8+CD57+ T cells in acquired aplastic anemia. Study-wide context: Across the sorted CD4+ and CD8+ cells, DNA amounts averaged about 3 ug. Study-level findings and limits: Patients versus controls showed no significant CD8+ Simpson's diversity difference. Fewer than 35 sequences, all CD8+ CDR3, were shared between patients and controls.

V lost 6 bases, J lost 14 bases, and 28 bases lay in between. The CDR3 extends over 15 amino acids. Germline loops: CDR1 SNHLY, CDR2 FYNNEI. The template used for profiling TCR beta VDJ and CDR3 was genomic DNA. TCRdb reanalysed the reads using MiXCR and keeps one entry per CDR3 protein. The table has 400,000 to 500,000 distinct CDR3 sequences, 55% to 75% seen once. With regard to this clonotype: Antigen unknown.

The specimen was sorted CD4+, CD8+, or CD8+CD57+ T cells (not recorded which) from PBMCs. The chain is built from TRBV2 and TRBJ1-1; D might be TRBD1 (6 bases). The TCR sequence derives from a human donor in good health, serving as a control. CDR3 sequence reads: CASRAGIGRGNYGFF. In DNA form, the CDR3 reads TGTGCCAGCAGGGCTGGTATTGGCAGGGGTAATTATGGCTTCTTT.